The source of this T cell receptor (beta chain) is a study of T cell responses to AZD1222 COVID-19 vaccine. General study findings and limits: Repertoire sampling happened only post peak T cell response. Receipt of two AZD1222 doses was followed by a rise in Spike-specific TCR breadth and depth. Donors were mostly white British, more females; clonal diversity possibly underestimated.

The length of the CDR3 is 13 residues. Germline CDR1 SGHTA, CDR2 FQGNSA. V dropped 5 bases and J dropped 5 bases, with 12 bases sitting between them. About this clone itself: The antigen is not known.

Assay used: immunoSEQ multiplex PCR; TCRdb lists only in-frame clones, some missing. The sample comprises 110,000 to 150,000 clones, over 75% of which are singletons, and around 5% rests with the top ten. Specimen: peripheral blood, collected on day 0 of AZD1222 vaccination. This TCR was recovered from an adult in good health. V is TRBV7-2 and J is TRBJ1-2; a weak D match, TRBD1 (6 bases). CDR3 protein: CASSKNRDYGYTF. In nucleotides, the CDR3 is TGTGCCAGCAGCAAGAACAGGGATTATGGCTACACCTTC.